These 13 T cell receptor beta chains came from one sample sequenced in a study of OX40 agonist ivuxolimab in advanced cancers. Sequencing used immunoSEQ multiplex PCR; TCRdb keeps in-frame clones, though not all of them. This sample has some 95,000 clones, with 92% found just once. The specimen comprised CD4+ or CD8+ T cells sorted from blood, sampled in a trial of the OX40 agonist ivuxolimab. The receptors originated from an adult with an advanced solid tumor such as melanoma, head and neck, liver or kidney cancer.

This chain joins TRBV19 and TRBJ2-4; D is uncertain. Trimming took off 2 bases at V and 0 bases at J, with 14 bases between the two ends. This CDR3 has 17 residues. Germline loops: CDR1 LNHDA, CDR2 SQIVND (reference sequence). CDR3 in amino acids: CASSISLRSIAKNIQYF. The DNA for the CDR3 is TGTGCCAGTAGTATAAGTTTACGCTCCATAGCCAAAAACATTCAGTACTTC.

The rearrangement links TRBV18 to TRBJ1-2; D gene uncertain. Per the germline V gene, CDR1 is KGHSH and CDR2 is LQKENI. The CDR3 spans 14 residues. V lost 1 base to trimming and J lost 14 bases, with 20 bases between them. The CDR3 nucleotides are TGTGCCAGCTCACCACAGGACGGAGTGCAAGCTCATACCTTC. As protein: CASSPQDGVQAHTF.

The chain joins TRBV7-2 to TRBJ2-7; 7 nucleotides match TRBD2. The V gene's germline CDR1 is SGHTA and CDR2 FQGNSA. The CDR3 is 13 amino acids. After removal of 4 bases from V and 4 bases from J, the junction contained 4 bases not matched to a gene. CDR3 bases: TGTGCCAGCAGCTGGGGAGGGCCTTACGAGCAGTACTTC. This gives the protein CASSWGGPYEQYF.

The chain links TRBV6-5 to TRBJ1-2; TRBD1 matches 9 bases. The CDR3 loop spans 14 amino acids. V shed 6 bases, J shed 4 bases, and the junction held 6 bases outside the gene matches. The germline CDR1 and CDR2 sequences are MNHEY and SVGAGI. The CDR3 reads CASRRQGVLYGYTF. Written as DNA, the CDR3 is TGTGCCAGCAGGCGACAGGGGGTGCTCTATGGCTACACCTTC.

The chain recombines TRBV6-5 with TRBJ1-5; D remains ambiguous. This CDR3 spans 13 amino acids. Trimming pared 2 bases from V and 11 bases from J, leaving 13 bases between. Germline V lookup: CDR1 MNHEY, CDR2 SVGAGI. The CDR3 coding sequence is TGTGCCAGCAGTTACGTCACCGGAGAAGCCCAGCATTTT. It yields the protein CASSYVTGEAQHF.

The chain carries TRBV5-4 and TRBJ2-2, with 8 bases lining up with TRBD1. V trimming: 3 bases; J trimming: 7 bases; junction bases outside the gene matches: 11. Germline V gene data show CDR1 as SGHNT and CDR2 as YYREEE (reference sequence). CDR3 length equals 16 residues. CDR3 in amino acids: CASSYGQGSHGGELFF. CDR3 coding DNA: TGTGCCAGCAGCTACGGACAGGGCAGCCATGGCGGGGAGCTGTTTTTT.

The genes are TRBV7-9 and TRBJ1-1, with D unclear. This CDR3 comprises 12 residues. Trimming shortened V by 0 bases and J by 4 bases, and 3 bases separated the two germline ends. CDR1 and CDR2 (germline): SEHNR, FQNEAQ (reference sequence). The CDR3 DNA is TGTGCCAGCAGCTTAGCAGGCACTGAAGCTTTCTTT. Translation: CASSLAGTEAFF. The full variable domain, in which reference TRBV7-9 and TRBJ1-1 provide the parts outside the CDR3, is DTGVSQNPRHKITKRGQNVTFRCDPISEHNRLYWYRQTLGQGPEFLTYFQNEAQLEKSRLLSDRFSAERPKGSFSTLEIQRTEQGDSAMYLCASSLAGTEAFFGQGTRLTVV.

This rearrangement joins TRBV9 to TRBJ2-5; the D call may be TRBD1 or TRBD2 (6 bases each). The ends were cut back, 1 base at V and 4 bases at J, with 8 bases in the middle. This CDR3 comprises 13 residues. Germline CDR1 SGDLS, CDR2 YYNGEE. The CDR3 here is CASSVWGAETQYF. The CDR3 DNA sequence: TGTGCCAGCAGCGTATGGGGGGCAGAGACCCAGTACTTC.

The rearrangement links TRBV7-9 to TRBJ2-5, with TRBD2 as a possible D gene (6 bases). This CDR3 comprises 14 residues. Trimming left V 5 bases short and J 6 bases short, with 16 bases between. The germline gives CDR1 SEHNR, CDR2 FQNEAQ (reference sequence). This chain's CDR3 is CASSPGAGGQTQYF. As DNA, the CDR3 is TGTGCCAGCAGCCCGGGAGCGGGTGGTCAGACCCAGTACTTC.

The rearrangement joins TRBV5-4 to TRBJ2-1; 11 bases line up with TRBD2. This CDR3 contains 13 residues. Germline V gene data show CDR1 as SGHNT and CDR2 as YYREEE (reference sequence). V was pared by 10 bases and J by 5 bases, with 5 bases of the junction left unmatched. The CDR3, as DNA: TGTGCCTCCGGGACTAGCGGAGACAATGAGCAGTTCTTC. Protein product: CASGTSGDNEQFF. The full variable domain, with the rest looked up from reference TRBV5-4 and TRBJ2-1, is ETGVTQSPTHLIKTRGQQVTLRCSSQSGHNTVSWYQQALGQGPQFIFQYYREEENGRGNFPPRFSGLQFPNYSSELNVNALELDDSALYLCASGTSGDNEQFFGPGTRLTVL.

The table lists this clone with a few counts. The V call is TRBV10-3, the J call TRBJ1-3, with a weak D call TRBD1 (6 bases). The germline V and J ends were trimmed by 8 bases and 8 bases, with 16 bases remaining between them. The V gene's germline CDR1 is ENHRY and CDR2 SYGVKD. The CDR3 is 13 residues long. The CDR3 DNA follows: TGTGCCATCTCGACAGGACAAGGAGACACCATATATTTT. This codes for CAISTGQGDTIYF.

The V call is TRBV2, the J call TRBJ1-2, with TRBD1 matching over 9 bases. In germline, CDR1 is SNHLY, CDR2 FYNNEI. The trim removed 4 bases at V and 2 bases at J, leaving 2 bases unmatched. CDR3 length equals 14 residues. The CDR3 nucleotides read TGTGCCAGCAGTGCCGGACAGGGGAACTATGGCTACACCTTC. Its protein product is CASSAGQGNYGYTF. Full variable domain (missing parts from reference TRBV2 and TRBJ1-2): EPEVTQTPSHQVTQMGQEVILRCVPISNHLYFYWYRQILGQKVEFLVSFYNNEISEKSEIFDDQFSVERPDGSNFTLKIRSTKLEDSAMYFCASSAGQGNYGYTFGSGTRLTVV.

V and J are TRBV18 and TRBJ1-2, with TRBD1 matching over 8 bases. Trimming cost V 1 base and J 6 bases; bases outside gene matches: 10. CDR1 is KGHSH and CDR2 is LQKENI in the germline V gene. This CDR3 spans 16 amino acids. The CDR3: CASSPLPGQGLNGYTF. CDR3 in DNA: TGTGCCAGCTCACCACTACCCGGACAGGGATTGAATGGCTACACCTTC.